This T cell receptor (beta chain) came from a study of CD8 T cells in Susac syndrome. Study-wide results and limits: It was acknowledged in the study that the number of individuals who were included in its TCR sequencing and HLA analysis was relatively small.

Sequencing of TCR beta was undertaken in CD8+ and CD4+ T cells derived from blood. Control patients had untreated stable or active relapsing-remitting multiple sclerosis by revised McDonald criteria. Concerning this clonotype itself: Its matching antigen is unknown.

The germline V and J ends were trimmed by 6 bases and 8 bases, with 25 bases remaining between them. The CDR3 sequence is 16 residues long. Germline V gene data show CDR1 as SGHVT and CDR2 as SQSDAQ. With random hexamers, reverse transcription was performed on about 0.45 to 1 ug of RNA. The amplification used immunoSEQ multiplex PCR on TCR beta CDR3; it spanned 54 Vbeta and 13 Jbeta. TCRdb redid the calling of the immunoSEQ multiplex PCR reads with MiXCR, one entry per CDR3 protein. Among 250,000 to 300,000 distinct CDR3 sequences, approximately 85% were seen once, and the ten largest hold approximately 0.2%.

V and J are TRBV7-4 and TRBJ1-2, with a weak D call TRBD1 (5 bases). The sequence was obtained from a human donor with multiple sclerosis. The sequenced sample was CD8+ T cells from PBMCs. This chain's CDR3 is CASSSGGLGGIEGYTF. CDR3 DNA sequence: TGTGCCAGCAGTTCCGGCGGATTGGGGGGAATTGAGGGCTACACCTTC.